This TCR beta chain originates from a study of control samples from healthy donors and cancer patients. Some clones are missing from TCRdb's copy, which holds only in-frame ones; the method was immunoSEQ multiplex PCR. The sample has 150,000 to 190,000 clones, 93% seen once. Germline CDR1 and CDR2: SGHTS and YDEGEE. Trimming cost V 2 bases and J 5 bases; bases outside gene matches: 4. There are 15 residues in the CDR3. Sequencing was done on a sample of blood. The chain couples TRBV5-8 to TRBJ2-1; the match to TRBD1 covers 10 bases. This receptor was taken from a man between 45 and 60 years old in good health. CDR3 residues: CASSFTGQGNNEQFF. The CDR3 region has the DNA TGTGCCAGCAGCTTTACGGGACAGGGGAACAATGAGCAGTTCTTC.